This T cell receptor (beta chain) was captured by sequencing in a study of OX40 agonist ivuxolimab in advanced cancers. This clone appeared a few times. The CDR3 has 16 residues. Germline CDR1 reads SGHRS; CDR2 reads YFSETQ. The germline V and J ends were trimmed by 4 bases and 0 bases, with 14 bases remaining between them. Clones were read by immunoSEQ multiplex PCR, and TCRdb kept only the in-frame ones, dropping some. The repertoire holds 6,000 or so clones, with less than 90% as singletons. The chain employs TRBV5-1 and TRBJ1-5; a possible D gene is TRBD1 (5 bases). Specimen: CD4+ or CD8+ T cells sorted from blood, collected in a trial of the OX40 agonist ivuxolimab. This TCR was recovered from an adult with an advanced solid tumor such as melanoma, head and neck, liver or kidney cancer. Written as DNA, the CDR3 is TGCGCCAGCAGCCTAATGGGGGGATTTAGCAATCAGCCCCAGCATTTT. Its protein product is CASSLMGGFSNQPQHF.